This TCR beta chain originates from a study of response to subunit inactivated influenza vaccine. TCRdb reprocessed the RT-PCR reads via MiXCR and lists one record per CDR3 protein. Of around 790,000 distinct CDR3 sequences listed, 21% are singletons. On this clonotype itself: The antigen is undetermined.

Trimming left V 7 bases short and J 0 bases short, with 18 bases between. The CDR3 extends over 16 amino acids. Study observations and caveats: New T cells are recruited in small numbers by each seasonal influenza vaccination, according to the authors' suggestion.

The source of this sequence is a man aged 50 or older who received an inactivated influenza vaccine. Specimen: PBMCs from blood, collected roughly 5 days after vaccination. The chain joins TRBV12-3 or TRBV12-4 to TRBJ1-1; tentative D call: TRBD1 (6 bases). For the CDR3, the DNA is TGTGCCAGCACCCTCCAGGGGAGTCCTATGAACACTGAAGCTTTCTTT. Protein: CASTLQGSPMNTEAFF.